Below are 25 T cell receptor beta chains sequenced from a single sample in a study of T cells after yellow fever vaccination. Using its own MiXCR run on the 5' RACE reads, TCRdb lists one record per CDR3 protein. The repertoire consists of about 170,000 distinct CDR3 sequences, with approximately 6.2% occurring once and the leading ten covering just under 3%. The sequenced sample was CD4+ T cells sorted from PBMCs, obtained on the day of the first yellow fever vaccination. The receptors stem from a man aged 18 to 35 who received the YFV17D yellow fever vaccine.

In this sample, this clonotype turned up many times. The chain carries TRBV6-2 or TRBV6-3 and TRBJ2-5; 7 bases map to TRBD2. The germline V gene has CDR1 MNHEY and CDR2 SVGEGT. This CDR3 is 14 amino acids long. V shed 6 bases and J 1 base; nucleotides not matched to a gene: 5. The CDR3 region is CASRRPSGQETQYF. The DNA of the CDR3 is TGTGCCAGCAGGAGGCCTAGCGGCCAAGAGACCCAGTACTTC.

Turning to this clonotype: One end of the junction is discordant with germline, which a read error may explain. The J gene is TRBJ2-3, the V gene TRBV7-9; D gene ambiguous. This CDR3 has 13 amino acids. Germline CDR1 SEHNR, CDR2 FQNEAQ (reference sequence). In DNA form, the CDR3 reads TGTGCCAGCAGCTTAAGCCAGTGGGTTACGCGGTATTTT. Protein sequence: CASSLSQWVTRYF.

This clonotype was detected many times. V and J are TRBV19 and TRBJ1-1; D remains unclear. The germline V gene encodes CDR1 LNHDA and CDR2 SQIVND (reference sequence). The CDR3 length is 14 residues. The ends were cut back, 3 bases at V and 3 bases at J, with 11 bases in the middle. CDR3 coding DNA: TGTGCCAGTAGTATCCCGTGGGCCCACACTGAAGCTTTCTTT. Translating gives CASSIPWAHTEAFF.

This clonotype was picked up many times. The chain recombines TRBV12-3 or TRBV12-4 with TRBJ1-2, with unresolved D. Trimming shortened V by 1 base and J by 0 bases, and 12 bases separated the two germline ends. This CDR3 is 16 amino acids long. Here the CDR3 reads CASSLVIQAANYGYTF. Here the CDR3 DNA reads TGTGCCAGCAGTTTAGTAATCCAGGCAGCTAACTATGGCTACACCTTC.

This clonotype has just a few counts. With a much larger clone just one base away, this may be a read error. The rearrangement joins TRBV29-1 to TRBJ2-5; 8 nucleotides align to TRBD1. The CDR3 runs 12 residues. Germline V gene data show CDR1 as SQVTM and CDR2 as ANQGSEA. CDR3 nucleotide sequence: TGCAGCGTGCTGGACAGGGTAAAGACCCAGCACTTC. This translates into CSVLDRVKTQHF.

This clonotype was picked up many times. The J gene is TRBJ2-3, the V gene TRBV10-3, with 9 bases that match TRBD1. The CDR3 sequence is 14 residues long. CDR1 and CDR2 (germline): ENHRY, SYGVKD. The V and J ends lost 4 bases and 3 bases, in that order; junction bases with no gene match: 2. CDR3 sequence reads: CAISGTGETDTQYF. In nucleotides, the CDR3 is TGTGCCATCAGTGGGACAGGGGAGACAGATACGCAGTATTTT.

This clonotype has at least ten counts. The V call is TRBV21-1, the J call TRBJ2-7. TRBV21-1 is noted as a pseudogene. The CDR3 has 11 amino acids. In DNA, the CDR3 is TGTGCCAGCAAAGGTGTCTACGAGCAGTACGTC. Its translation is CASKGVYEQYV.

This clonotype was counted ten times or more. The chain combines TRBV20-1 with TRBJ1-5, with D unresolved. This CDR3 spans 12 amino acids. V lost 5 bases and J lost 0, with 5 bases in between. Germline values: CDR1 DFQATT, CDR2 SNEGSKA (reference sequence). DNA for the CDR3: TGCAGTGCTTCCTATAGCAATCAGCCCCAGCATTTT. As protein: CSASYSNQPQHF.

This clonotype appeared many times. The gene calls are TRBV12-3 or TRBV12-4 and TRBJ1-1; tentative D call: TRBD1 (5 bases). V was pared by 4 bases and J by 6 bases, with 18 bases between. CDR3 size: 15 residues. The CDR3 DNA is TGTGCCAGCAGTTCAACCATCAGGGTATTGTCTGAAGCTTTCTTT. It encodes CASSSTIRVLSEAFF.

V gene TRBV7-3 combines with J gene TRBJ2-2; TRBD1 aligns across 9 bases. The CDR3 is 16 residues long. Per the germline V gene, CDR1 is SGHTA and CDR2 is FQGTGA. V lost 7 bases to trimming and J lost 6 bases; unmatched junction nucleotides: 12. This CDR3 reads CASNVEVQGASGELFF. In DNA form, the CDR3 reads TGTGCCAGCAATGTAGAAGTACAGGGGGCTTCCGGGGAGCTGTTTTTT. Full variable domain (rest looked up from reference TRBV7-3 and TRBJ2-2): GAGVSQTPSNKVTEKGKYVELRCDPISGHTALYWYRQSLGQGPEFLIYFQGTGAADDSGLPNDRFFAVRPEGSVSTLKIQRTERGDSAVYLCASNVEVQGASGELFFGEGSRLTVL.

This clonotype was recorded many times. The genes are TRBV28 and TRBJ2-7, with D perhaps given as TRBD1 or TRBD2 (6 bases each). Germline V lookup: CDR1 MDHEN, CDR2 SYDVKM. CDR3 size: 14 residues. The CDR3 coding sequence is TGTGCCAGCAGTCGAGGGGGGTTTATTGACGAGCACTACGTC. It specifies CASSRGGFIDEHYV.

The chain joins TRBV20-1 to TRBJ2-7, with D possibly being TRBD1 (5 bases). Trimming cost V 3 bases and J 4 bases, with 10 bases left between them. The CDR3 contains 12 residues. The germline CDR1 and CDR2 sequences are DFQATT and SNEGSKA (reference sequence). The chain's CDR3 is CSARGRLYEQYF. In DNA, the CDR3 is TGCAGTGCTAGGGGGCGTCTTTACGAGCAGTACTTC.

This clonotype was seen ten or more times. The chain joins TRBV7-9 to TRBJ2-1, with TRBD1 identical over 7 bases. Germline V gene sequence: CDR1 SEHNR, CDR2 FQNEAQ (reference sequence). The CDR3 contains 15 residues. V shed 4 bases and J 4 bases; nucleotides not matched to a gene: 7. In DNA form, the CDR3 reads TGTGCCAGCAGCTACGGACAGGCTCCTTACAATGAGCAGTTCTTC. Amino acids: CASSYGQAPYNEQFF.

This clonotype has more than one count but fewer than ten. The genes are TRBV12-3 or TRBV12-4 and TRBJ2-3; unclear D gene. The V end lost 7 bases, the J end lost 1 base, and 9 bases lay between the germline ends. The CDR3 spans 13 residues. The CDR3 DNA follows: TGTGCCAGCATCCTAGATCGCACAGATACGCAGTATTTT. It specifies CASILDRTDTQYF.

This clonotype was seen a few times. The chain uses TRBV21-1 and TRBJ1-1; the table's TRBD1 call for D was not verified on the DNA. TRBV21-1 is a pseudogene. This CDR3 is built from 16 residues. DNA for the CDR3: TGTGCCAGCAGCAATACGGGAGGCGGGGGGCGGATTGAAGCTTTCTTT. Its translation: CASSNTGGGGRIEAFF.

This clonotype was observed many times. The CDR3 region has the DNA TGTGCCAGCACCATTAGACAGGGAGAGACCCAGTACTTC. This codes for CASTIRQGETQYF. This sequence joins TRBV11-2 and TRBJ2-5, with 7 bases identical to TRBD1. Losses at the gene ends were 7 bases for V and 4 bases for J; bases not matched to a gene: 6. This CDR3 is built from 13 residues. CDR1 is SGHAT and CDR2 is FQNNGV in the germline V gene.

This clonotype has at least ten counts. As DNA, the CDR3 is TGTGCCACCAGCAGAGATCCCAGGGTCGAAAAACTGTTTTTT. Translated, it gives CATSRDPRVEKLFF. The V gene is TRBV15, the J gene TRBJ1-4; TRBD1 is a possible D gene (5 bases). Germline lookup yields CDR1 LNHNV and CDR2 YYDKDF (reference sequence). The CDR3 covers 14 residues. Trimming took off 0 bases at V and 8 bases at J, with 10 bases between the two ends. The variable domain in full, completed from reference TRBV15 and TRBJ1-4, reads DAMVIQNPRYQVTQFGKPVTLSCSQTLNHNVMYWYQQKSSQAPKLLFHYYDKDFNNEADTPDNFQSRRPNTSFCFLDIRSPGLGDTAMYLCATSRDPRVEKLFFGSGTQLSVL.

This clonotype showed up just a few times. The rearrangement links TRBV6-1 to TRBJ2-5; D gene uncertain. CDR3 length equals 14 residues. Germline CDR1 is MNHNS and CDR2 is SASEGT. V was cut by 0 bases and J by 5 bases, with 10 bases left in between. The CDR3 DNA is TGTGCCAGCAGTGAAGCACCCTCCTTGGAGACCCAGTACTTC. It specifies CASSEAPSLETQYF.

The V and J genes are TRBV4-1 and TRBJ2-3; 9 bases match TRBD2. V shed 2 bases and J 0 bases; nucleotides not matched to a gene: 6. CDR3 size: 17 residues. Per the germline V gene, CDR1 is MGHRA and CDR2 is YSYEKL. The CDR3 region is CASSQPGTSKSTDTQYF. The CDR3 region has the DNA TGCGCCAGCAGCCAACCCGGGACTAGCAAGAGCACAGATACGCAGTATTTT.

This clonotype has only a few counts. The chain is built from TRBV19 and TRBJ2-6; TRBD2 is a possible D gene (6 bases). This CDR3 region has 14 residues. Trimming cost V 3 bases and J 8 bases, with 11 bases left between them. Germline CDR1 is LNHDA and CDR2 is SQIVND (reference sequence). CDR3 sequence: CASSIWRETNVLTF. CDR3 sequence (DNA): TGTGCCAGTAGTATCTGGAGGGAAACCAACGTCCTGACTTTC. The complete variable domain, with remaining parts taken from reference TRBV19 and TRBJ2-6, reads DGGITQSPKYLFRKEGQNVTLSCEQNLNHDAMYWYRQDPGQGLRLIYYSQIVNDFQKGDIAEGYSVSREKKESFPLTVTSAQKNPTAFYLCASSIWRETNVLTFGAGSRLTVL.

The rearrangement joins TRBV12-3 or TRBV12-4 to TRBJ1-6; 7 bases agree with TRBD1. The trim removed 6 bases at V and 9 bases at J, leaving 11 bases unmatched. This CDR3 is built from 15 residues. CDR3 coding DNA: TGTGCCAGCAGCAGTACAGGGGCGGTTGGTTCACCCCTCCACTTT. Translation gives CASSSTGAVGSPLHF.

There are many counts of this clonotype. The CDR3 sequence is CASSRNSFGGYTF. CDR3 nucleotides: TGTGCCAGCAGTCGCAACAGTTTCGGTGGCTACACCTTC. This sequence joins TRBV7-3 and TRBJ1-2; D is unclear. Deletions cut 6 bases from V and 7 bases from J, with 15 bases between. CDR1 is SGHTA and CDR2 is FQGTGA in the germline V gene. The CDR3 covers 13 residues.

This clonotype was observed a few times. The rearrangement joins TRBV5-1 to TRBJ1-1; D is perhaps TRBD1 (5 bases). Germline CDR1 is SGHRS and CDR2 is YFSETQ. Deletions cut 4 bases from V and 6 bases from J, with 13 bases between. The CDR3 consists of 13 residues. The CDR3 DNA reads TGCGCCAGCAGCCGCCTCCAGGGCGCTGAAGCTTTCTTT. This codes for CASSRLQGAEAFF.

On this clonotype: Given a much more abundant clone one base away, this may be a read error. The V call is TRBV12-3 or TRBV12-4, the J call TRBJ2-3, with D possibly being TRBD1 (5 bases). The CDR3 loop spans 15 amino acids. The V gene lost 7 bases and the J gene lost 1 base, with 15 bases spanning the gap. The DNA of the CDR3 is TGTGCCAGCATTAACCCGGTCAGGGGCACAGATACGCAGTATTTT. Translation gives CASINPVRGTDTQYF.

This clonotype has ten or more counts. In DNA form, the CDR3 reads TGTGCCACCAGCAGAGATCTGGGAAAGGATTCTGAAGCTTTCTTT. As protein: CATSRDLGKDSEAFF. The J gene is TRBJ1-1, the V gene TRBV15, with D unresolved. Trimming cost V 0 bases and J 6 bases, with 14 bases left between them. The CDR3 covers 15 residues. Germline assignment: CDR1 LNHNV and CDR2 YYDKDF (reference sequence).